These 6 T cell receptor beta chains originate from one sample sequenced in a study of Graves' ophthalmopathy and Graves' hyperthyroidism. Researchers took RNA transcripts and amplified TCR beta CDR3 regions from them. First-round RT-PCR with HTBI primers preceded a second-round multiplex PCR. TCRdb re-derived calls from the multiplex PCR reads in MiXCR, one entry per CDR3 protein. The sample gives about 700,000 distinct CDR3 sequences, 35% to 45% of which show up once; over 2.5% is in the top ten. The sequenced sample consisted of peripheral blood. The source of these receptors is an adult man with Graves' ophthalmopathy.

This clonotype was counted at least ten times. The rearrangement links TRBV9 to TRBJ2-7, with TRBD1 identical over 7 bases. CDR1 is SGDLS, CDR2 YYNGEE, per germline. This CDR3 region has 14 residues. Trimming cost V 4 bases and J 3 bases; bases outside gene matches: 7. The CDR3 sequence is CASSPRQGYYEQYF. CDR3 DNA: TGTGCCAGCAGCCCGAGACAGGGATACTACGAGCAGTACTTC.

This clonotype was seen ten or more times. The chain recombines TRBV7-2 with TRBJ1-6, with D perhaps matching TRBD1 (5 bases). The germline V and J ends were trimmed by 3 bases and 11 bases, with 11 bases remaining between them. This CDR3 has 13 residues. Per the germline V gene, CDR1 is SGHTA and CDR2 is FQGNSA. CDR3 nucleotide sequence: TGTGCCAGCAGCTTCCCGGGGGATACACCCCTCCACTTT. Encoded protein: CASSFPGDTPLHF.

Worth noting for this clonotype: A read error may produce the germline difference seen at one junction end. This rearrangement joins TRBV2 to TRBJ2-7; maybe TRBD2 (5 bases). This CDR3 contains 12 residues. The germline gives CDR1 SNHLY, CDR2 FYNNEI. CDR3 nucleotides: TGTGCCATCAGTGGTCGGGATTCCGAGCAGTACTTC. This codes for CAISGRDSEQYF.

This chain joins TRBV25-1 and TRBJ1-2; tentative D call: TRBD1 (5 bases). This CDR3 is built from 14 residues. V was clipped by 4 bases and J by 2 bases, with 11 bases between them. The germline CDR1 and CDR2 sequences are MGHDK and SYGVNS. The DNA of the CDR3 is TGTGCCAGCAGTGGGGGCAGGCCAAACTATGGCTACACCTTC. Translation: CASSGGRPNYGYTF.

This clonotype has ten or more counts. The chain has TRBV10-3 and TRBJ2-7; TRBD1 aligns across 9 bases. V shed 0 bases, J shed 4 bases, and the junction held 4 bases outside the gene matches. Germline loops: CDR1 ENHRY, CDR2 SYGVKD. This CDR3 spans 15 amino acids. CDR3 DNA: TGTGCCATCAGTGAGTCACAGGGGGCTAGATACGAGCAGTACTTC. Amino acid sequence: CAISESQGARYEQYF.

The rearrangement links TRBV29-1 to TRBJ2-5; 11 positions match TRBD1. The CDR3 runs to 14 residues. Germline loops: CDR1 SQVTM, CDR2 ANQGSEA. The V and J ends lost 7 bases and 5 bases, in that order; junction bases with no gene match: 9. In nucleotides, the CDR3 is TGCAGCGCCGAGGGGACAGGGGGAGGCGAGACCCAGTACTTC. Translating it yields CSAEGTGGGETQYF.